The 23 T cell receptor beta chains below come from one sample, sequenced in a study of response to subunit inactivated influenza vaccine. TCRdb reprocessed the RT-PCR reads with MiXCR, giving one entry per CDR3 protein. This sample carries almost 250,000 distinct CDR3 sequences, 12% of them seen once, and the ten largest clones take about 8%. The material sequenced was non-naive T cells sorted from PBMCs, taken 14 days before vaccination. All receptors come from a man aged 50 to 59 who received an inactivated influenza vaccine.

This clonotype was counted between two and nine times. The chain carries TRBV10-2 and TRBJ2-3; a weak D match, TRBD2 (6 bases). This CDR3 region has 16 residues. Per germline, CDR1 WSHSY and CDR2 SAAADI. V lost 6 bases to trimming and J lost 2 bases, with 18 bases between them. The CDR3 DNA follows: TGCGCCAGCAGGCTTCGGACGGAGGGCCCCACAGATACGCAGTATTTT. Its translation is CASRLRTEGPTDTQYF.

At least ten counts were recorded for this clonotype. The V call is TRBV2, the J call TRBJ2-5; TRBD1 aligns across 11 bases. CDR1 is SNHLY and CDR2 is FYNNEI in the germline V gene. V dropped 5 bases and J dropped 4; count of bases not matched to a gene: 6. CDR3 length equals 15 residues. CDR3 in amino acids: CASSPGQGAVETQYF. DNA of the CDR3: TGTGCCAGCAGTCCTGGACAGGGGGCTGTAGAGACCCAGTACTTC.

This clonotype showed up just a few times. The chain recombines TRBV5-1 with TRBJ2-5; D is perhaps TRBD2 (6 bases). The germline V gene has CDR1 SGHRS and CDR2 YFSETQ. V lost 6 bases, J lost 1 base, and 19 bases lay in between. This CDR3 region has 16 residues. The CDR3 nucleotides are TGCGCCAGCACCCCCGGGGCGGGGTTCTCCCAAGAGACCCAGTACTTC. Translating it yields CASTPGAGFSQETQYF.

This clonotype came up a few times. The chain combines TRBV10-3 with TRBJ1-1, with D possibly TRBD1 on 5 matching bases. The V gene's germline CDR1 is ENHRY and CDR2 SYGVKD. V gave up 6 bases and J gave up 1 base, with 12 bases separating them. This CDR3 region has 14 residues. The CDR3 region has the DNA TGTGCCATCAGGTCCGTTGGGGCGAACACTGAAGCTTTCTTT. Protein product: CAIRSVGANTEAFF.

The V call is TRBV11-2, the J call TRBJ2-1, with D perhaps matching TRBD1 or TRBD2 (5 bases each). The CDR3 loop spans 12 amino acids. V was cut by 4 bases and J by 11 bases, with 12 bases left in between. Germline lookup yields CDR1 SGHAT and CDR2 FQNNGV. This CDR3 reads CASSYPGLQQFF. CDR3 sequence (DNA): TGTGCCAGCAGCTACCCGGGGCTCCAGCAGTTCTTC.

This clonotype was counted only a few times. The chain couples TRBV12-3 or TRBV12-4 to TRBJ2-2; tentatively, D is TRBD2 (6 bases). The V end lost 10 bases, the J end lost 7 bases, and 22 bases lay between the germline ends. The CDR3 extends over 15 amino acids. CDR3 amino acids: CATHKMGRTDGELFF. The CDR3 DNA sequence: TGTGCCACTCACAAAATGGGGAGGACGGACGGGGAGCTGTTTTTT.

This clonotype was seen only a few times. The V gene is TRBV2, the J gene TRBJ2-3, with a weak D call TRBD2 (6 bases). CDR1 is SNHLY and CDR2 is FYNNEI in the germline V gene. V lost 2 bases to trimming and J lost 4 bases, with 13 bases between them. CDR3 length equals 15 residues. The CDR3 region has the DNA TGTGCCAGCAGTGAATACGCGGGGAGGTCAGATACGCAGTATTTT. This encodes CASSEYAGRSDTQYF.

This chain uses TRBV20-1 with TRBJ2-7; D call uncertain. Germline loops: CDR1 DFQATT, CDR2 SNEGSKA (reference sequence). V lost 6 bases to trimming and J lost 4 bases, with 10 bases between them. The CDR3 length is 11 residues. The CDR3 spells CSAGSAYEQYF. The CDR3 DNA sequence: TGCAGTGCCGGATCAGCGTACGAGCAGTACTTC.

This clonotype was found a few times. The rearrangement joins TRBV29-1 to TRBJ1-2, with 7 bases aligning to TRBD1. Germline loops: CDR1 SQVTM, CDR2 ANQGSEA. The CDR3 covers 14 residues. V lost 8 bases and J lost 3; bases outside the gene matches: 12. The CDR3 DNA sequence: TGCAGCACCCGGCAGGGGGATTTTGACTATGGCTACACCTTC. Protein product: CSTRQGDFDYGYTF.

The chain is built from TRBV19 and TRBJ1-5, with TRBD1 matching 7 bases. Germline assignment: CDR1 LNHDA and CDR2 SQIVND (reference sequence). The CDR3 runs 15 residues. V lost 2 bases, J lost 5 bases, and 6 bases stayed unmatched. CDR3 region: CASSIWTGYDQPQHF. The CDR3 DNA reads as TGTGCCAGTAGTATATGGACAGGATACGATCAGCCCCAGCATTTT.

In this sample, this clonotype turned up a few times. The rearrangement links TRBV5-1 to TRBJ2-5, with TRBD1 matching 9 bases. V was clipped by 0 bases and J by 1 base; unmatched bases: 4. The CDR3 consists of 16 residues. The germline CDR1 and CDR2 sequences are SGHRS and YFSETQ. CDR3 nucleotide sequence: TGCGCCAGCAGCTTGGCCCTACAGGGGGCCCAAGAGACCCAGTACTTC. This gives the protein CASSLALQGAQETQYF.

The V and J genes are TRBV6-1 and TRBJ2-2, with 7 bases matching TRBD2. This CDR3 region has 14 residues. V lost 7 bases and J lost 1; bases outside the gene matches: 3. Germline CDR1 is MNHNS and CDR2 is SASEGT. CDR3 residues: CASNPSGNTGELFF. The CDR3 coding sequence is TGTGCCAGCAATCCTAGCGGGAACACCGGGGAGCTGTTTTTT.

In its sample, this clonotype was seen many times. CDR3: CASSTLNRDSSYEQYF. In DNA form, the CDR3 reads TGCGCCAGCAGCACATTGAACCGGGACAGCTCCTACGAGCAGTACTTC. The chain carries TRBV5-1 and TRBJ2-7; 7 nucleotides match TRBD1. The V and J ends lost 4 bases and 0 bases, in that order; junction bases with no gene match: 10. This CDR3 comprises 16 residues. Per germline, CDR1 SGHRS and CDR2 YFSETQ.

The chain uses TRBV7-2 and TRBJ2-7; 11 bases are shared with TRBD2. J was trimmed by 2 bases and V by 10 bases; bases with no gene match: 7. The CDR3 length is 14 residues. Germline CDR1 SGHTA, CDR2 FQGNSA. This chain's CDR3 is CATITSGGPYEQYF. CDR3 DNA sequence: TGTGCCACCATTACTAGCGGGGGCCCCTACGAGCAGTACTTC. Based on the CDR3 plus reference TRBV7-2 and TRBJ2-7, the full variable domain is GAGVSQSPSNKVTEKGKDVELRCDPISGHTALYWYRQSLGQGLEFLIYFQGNSAPDKSGLPSDRFSAERTGGSVSTLTIQRTQQEDSAVYLCATITSGGPYEQYFGPGTRLTVT.

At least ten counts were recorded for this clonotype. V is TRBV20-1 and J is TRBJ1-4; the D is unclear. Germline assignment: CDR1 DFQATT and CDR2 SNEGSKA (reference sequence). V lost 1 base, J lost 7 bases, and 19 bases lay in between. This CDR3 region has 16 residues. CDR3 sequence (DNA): TGCAGTGCTAGAGGTCCGCCAGGACGTACCAGTGAAAAACTGTTTTTT. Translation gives CSARGPPGRTSEKLFF.

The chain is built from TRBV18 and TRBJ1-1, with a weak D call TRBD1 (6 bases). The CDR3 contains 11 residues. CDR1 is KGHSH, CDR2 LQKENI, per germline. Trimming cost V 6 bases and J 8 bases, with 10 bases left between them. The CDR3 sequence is CASSGGREAFF. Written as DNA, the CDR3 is TGTGCCAGCTCTGGGGGCAGGGAAGCTTTCTTT.

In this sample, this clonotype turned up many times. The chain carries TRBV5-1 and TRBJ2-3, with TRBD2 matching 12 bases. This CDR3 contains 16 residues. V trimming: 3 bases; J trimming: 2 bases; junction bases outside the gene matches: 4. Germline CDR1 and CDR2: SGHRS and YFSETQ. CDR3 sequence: CASSSGTSGFTDTQYF. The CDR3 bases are TGCGCCAGCAGCTCAGGGACTAGCGGGTTCACAGATACGCAGTATTTT.

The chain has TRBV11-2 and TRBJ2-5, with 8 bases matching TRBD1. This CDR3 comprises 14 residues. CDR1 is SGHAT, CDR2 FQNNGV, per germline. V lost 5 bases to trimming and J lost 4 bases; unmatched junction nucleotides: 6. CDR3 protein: CASSNTGGLETQYF. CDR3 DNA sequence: TGTGCCAGCAGCAATACAGGGGGTCTAGAGACCCAGTACTTC.

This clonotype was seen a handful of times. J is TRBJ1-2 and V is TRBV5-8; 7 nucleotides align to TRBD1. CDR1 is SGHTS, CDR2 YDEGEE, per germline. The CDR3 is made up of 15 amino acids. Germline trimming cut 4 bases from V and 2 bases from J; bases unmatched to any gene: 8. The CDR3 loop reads CASSPGTVFNYGYTF. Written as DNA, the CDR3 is TGTGCCAGCAGCCCCGGGACAGTATTCAACTATGGCTACACCTTC.

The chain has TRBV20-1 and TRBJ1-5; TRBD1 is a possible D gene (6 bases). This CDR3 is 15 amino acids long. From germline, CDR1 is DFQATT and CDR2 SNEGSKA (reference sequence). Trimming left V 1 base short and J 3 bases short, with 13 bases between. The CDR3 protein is CSARAFGQNNQPQHF. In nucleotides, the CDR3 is TGCAGTGCTAGAGCATTTGGACAGAACAATCAGCCCCAGCATTTT.

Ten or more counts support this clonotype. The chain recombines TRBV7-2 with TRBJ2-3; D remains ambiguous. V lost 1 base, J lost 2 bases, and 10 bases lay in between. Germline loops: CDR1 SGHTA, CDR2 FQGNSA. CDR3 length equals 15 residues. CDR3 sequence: CASSLVRTVTDTQYF. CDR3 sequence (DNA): TGTGCCAGCAGCTTAGTCAGGACCGTCACAGATACGCAGTATTTT.

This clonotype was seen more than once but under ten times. The DNA of the CDR3 is TGCAGTGCTATCGGGGGTAGCGGGAGAGGAAATGAGCAGTTCTTC. This translates into CSAIGGSGRGNEQFF. V and J are TRBV20-1 and TRBJ2-1; TRBD2 matches at 9 bases. Germline CDR1 is DFQATT and CDR2 is SNEGSKA (reference sequence). Trimming removed 4 bases from V and 7 bases from J; junction bases left unmatched: 11. CDR3 length equals 15 residues.

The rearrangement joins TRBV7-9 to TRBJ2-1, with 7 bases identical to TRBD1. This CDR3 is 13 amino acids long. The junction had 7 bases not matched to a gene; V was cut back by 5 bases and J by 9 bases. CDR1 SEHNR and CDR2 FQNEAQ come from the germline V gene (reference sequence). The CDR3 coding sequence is TGTGCCAGCAGCCCCCGGACAGGATTTGAGCAGTTCTTC. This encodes CASSPRTGFEQFF.